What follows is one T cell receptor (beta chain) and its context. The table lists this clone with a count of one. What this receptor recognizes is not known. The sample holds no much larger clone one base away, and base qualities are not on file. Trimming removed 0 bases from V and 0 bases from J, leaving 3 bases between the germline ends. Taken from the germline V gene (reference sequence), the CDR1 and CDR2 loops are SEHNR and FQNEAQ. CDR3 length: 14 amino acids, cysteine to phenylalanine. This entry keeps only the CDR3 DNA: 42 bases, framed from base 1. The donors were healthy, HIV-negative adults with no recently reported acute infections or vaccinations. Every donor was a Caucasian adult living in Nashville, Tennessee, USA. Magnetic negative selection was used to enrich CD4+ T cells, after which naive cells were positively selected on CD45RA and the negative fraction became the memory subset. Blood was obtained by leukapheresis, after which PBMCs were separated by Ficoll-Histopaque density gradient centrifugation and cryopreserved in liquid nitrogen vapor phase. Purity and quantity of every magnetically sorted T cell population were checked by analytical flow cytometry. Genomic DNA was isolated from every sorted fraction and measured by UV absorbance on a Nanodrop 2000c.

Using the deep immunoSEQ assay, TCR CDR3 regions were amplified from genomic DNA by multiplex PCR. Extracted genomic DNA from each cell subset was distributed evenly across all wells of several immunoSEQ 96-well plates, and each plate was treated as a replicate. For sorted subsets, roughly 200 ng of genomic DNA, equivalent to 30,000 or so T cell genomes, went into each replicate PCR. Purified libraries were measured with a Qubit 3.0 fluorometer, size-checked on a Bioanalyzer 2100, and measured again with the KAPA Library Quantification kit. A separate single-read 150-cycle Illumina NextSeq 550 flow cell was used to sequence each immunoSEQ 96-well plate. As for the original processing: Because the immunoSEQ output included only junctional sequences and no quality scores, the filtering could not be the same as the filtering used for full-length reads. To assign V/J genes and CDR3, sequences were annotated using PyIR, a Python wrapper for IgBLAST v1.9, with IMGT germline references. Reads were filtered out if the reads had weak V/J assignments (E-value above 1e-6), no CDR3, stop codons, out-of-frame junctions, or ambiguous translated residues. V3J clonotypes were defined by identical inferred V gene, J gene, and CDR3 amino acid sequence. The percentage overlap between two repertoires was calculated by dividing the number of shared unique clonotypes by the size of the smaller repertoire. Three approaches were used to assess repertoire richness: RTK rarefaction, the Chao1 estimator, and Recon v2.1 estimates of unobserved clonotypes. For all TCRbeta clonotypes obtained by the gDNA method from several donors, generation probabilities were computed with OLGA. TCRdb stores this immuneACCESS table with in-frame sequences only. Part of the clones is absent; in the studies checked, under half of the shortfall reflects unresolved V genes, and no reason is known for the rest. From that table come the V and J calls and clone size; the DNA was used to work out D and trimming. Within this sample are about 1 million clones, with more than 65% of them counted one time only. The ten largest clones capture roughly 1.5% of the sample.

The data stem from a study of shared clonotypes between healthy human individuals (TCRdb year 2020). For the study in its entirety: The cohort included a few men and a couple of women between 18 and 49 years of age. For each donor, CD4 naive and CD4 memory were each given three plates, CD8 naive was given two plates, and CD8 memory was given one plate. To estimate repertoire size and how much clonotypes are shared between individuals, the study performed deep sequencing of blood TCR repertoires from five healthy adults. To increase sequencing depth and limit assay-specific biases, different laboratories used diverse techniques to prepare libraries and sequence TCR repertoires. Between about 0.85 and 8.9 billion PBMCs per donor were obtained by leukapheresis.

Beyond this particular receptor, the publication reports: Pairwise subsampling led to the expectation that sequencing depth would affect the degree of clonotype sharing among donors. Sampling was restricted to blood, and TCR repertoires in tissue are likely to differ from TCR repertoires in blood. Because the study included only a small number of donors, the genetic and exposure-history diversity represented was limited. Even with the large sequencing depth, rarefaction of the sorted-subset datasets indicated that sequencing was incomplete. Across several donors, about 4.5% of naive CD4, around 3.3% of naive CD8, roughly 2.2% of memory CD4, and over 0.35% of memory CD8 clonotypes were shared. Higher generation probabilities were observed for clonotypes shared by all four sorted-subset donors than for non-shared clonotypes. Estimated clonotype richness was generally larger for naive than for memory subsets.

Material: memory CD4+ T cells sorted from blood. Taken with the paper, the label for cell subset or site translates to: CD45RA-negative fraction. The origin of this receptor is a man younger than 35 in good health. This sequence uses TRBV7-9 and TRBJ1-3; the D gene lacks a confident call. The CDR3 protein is CASSLAPSGNTIYF. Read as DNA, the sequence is TGTGCCAGCAGCTTAGCCCCCTCTGGAAACACCATATATTTT.